This T cell receptor beta chain came from a study of CD8 T cells in Susac syndrome. TEMRA cells were FACS-enriched, and CD8+ and CD4+ T cells were isolated negatively. The germline CDR1 and CDR2 sequences are MNHEY and SMNVEV (reference sequence). The V and J ends lost 2 bases and 4 bases respectively, with 6 bases between them. The CDR3 has 13 amino acids. cDNA came from about 0.5 to 1 ug RNA primed by random hexamers. An immunoSEQ multiplex PCR generated amplified TCR beta CDR3 products spanning 54 Vbeta and 13 Jbeta. TCRdb re-derived calls from the immunoSEQ multiplex PCR reads in MiXCR, one entry per CDR3 protein. The sample lists some 18,000 distinct CDR3 sequences, around 96% seen once, with roughly 0.23% in the top ten.

The receptor's source is a human donor in good health. Input material: CD8+ T cells from PBMCs. The V call is TRBV27, the J call TRBJ1-5; D is unclear. CDR3: CASSLGPNQPQHF. Written as DNA, the CDR3 is TGTGCCAGCAGTTTAGGCCCTAATCAGCCCCAGCATTTT.